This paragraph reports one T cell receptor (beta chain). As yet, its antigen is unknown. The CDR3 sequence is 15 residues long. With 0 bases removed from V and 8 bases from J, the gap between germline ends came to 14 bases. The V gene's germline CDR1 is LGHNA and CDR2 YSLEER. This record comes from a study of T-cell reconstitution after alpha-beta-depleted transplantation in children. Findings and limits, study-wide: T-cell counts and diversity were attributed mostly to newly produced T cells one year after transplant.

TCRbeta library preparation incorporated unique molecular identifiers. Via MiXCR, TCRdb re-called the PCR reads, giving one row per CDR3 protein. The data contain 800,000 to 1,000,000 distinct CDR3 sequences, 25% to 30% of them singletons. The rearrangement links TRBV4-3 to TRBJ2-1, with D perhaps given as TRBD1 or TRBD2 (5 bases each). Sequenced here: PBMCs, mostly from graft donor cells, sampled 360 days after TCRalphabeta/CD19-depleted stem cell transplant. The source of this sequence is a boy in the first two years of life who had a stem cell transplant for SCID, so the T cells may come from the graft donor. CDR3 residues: CASSQEGAWGHEQFF. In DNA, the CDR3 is TGCGCCAGCAGCCAAGAAGGGGCCTGGGGACATGAGCAGTTCTTC.